The 10 T cell receptor beta chains given below trace back to one sample, sequenced in a study of blood T cells in healthy people across ages. Next came a second PCR, run for roughly 6 to 11 cycles, which used a sample-barcoded 5' primer along with a J-beta primer mix. TCRdb redid the calling of the 5' RACE reads with MiXCR, one entry per CDR3 protein. The top ten hold about 32% of the sample, which has about 680,000 distinct CDR3 sequences, around 48% seen once. The sequencing sample was made of blood. Receptors originate from a woman aged 60-75 years in good health.

The chain joins TRBV5-1 to TRBJ2-3; D perhaps matches TRBD1 (5 bases). The CDR3 contains 14 residues. Per germline, CDR1 SGHRS and CDR2 YFSETQ. With 4 bases removed from V and 3 bases from J, the gap between germline ends came to 12 bases. DNA of the CDR3: TGCGCCAGCAGCGACCAGGGCTCGACAGATACGCAGTATTTT. It translates to CASSDQGSTDTQYF.

This clonotype was seen a few times. The chain couples TRBV7-2 to TRBJ1-2; D ambiguous. The CDR3 sequence is 13 residues long. Trimming shortened V by 4 bases and J by 4 bases, and 10 bases separated the two germline ends. Germline values: CDR1 SGHTA, CDR2 FQGNSA. CDR3 amino acids: CASSSELGYGYTF. The CDR3 DNA reads TGTGCCAGCAGCTCAGAGCTTGGCTATGGCTACACCTTC. The full variable domain, completed using reference TRBV7-2 and TRBJ1-2, is GAGVSQSPSNKVTEKGKDVELRCDPISGHTALYWYRQSLGQGLEFLIYFQGNSAPDKSGLPSDRFSAERTGGSVSTLTIQRTQQEDSAVYLCASSSELGYGYTFGSGTRLTVV.

This clonotype was observed a handful of times. The chain carries TRBV11-2 and TRBJ2-3; D might be TRBD1 (5 bases). The germline V and J ends were trimmed by 5 bases and 0 bases, with 15 bases remaining between them. This CDR3 is built from 16 residues. Germline V CDR1 and CDR2: SGHAT, FQNNGV. CDR3: CASSPSLTASTDTQYF. For the CDR3, the DNA is TGTGCCAGCAGCCCCTCCCTGACAGCGAGCACAGATACGCAGTATTTT.

The table lists this clonotype with a few counts. The chain carries TRBV28 and TRBJ1-2; D possibly corresponds to TRBD1 (6 bases). Germline V gives CDR1 MDHEN, CDR2 SYDVKM. Deletions cut 5 bases from V and 10 bases from J, with 17 bases between. The CDR3 is made up of 13 amino acids. The CDR3 region is CASSPGTKGHYTF. In nucleotides, the CDR3 is TGTGCCAGCAGTCCCGGGACAAAGGGTCACTACACCTTC.

The chain recombines TRBV28 with TRBJ1-4; a weak D match, TRBD1 (6 bases). This CDR3 has 13 amino acids. The germline V and J ends were trimmed by 7 bases and 11 bases, with 17 bases remaining between them. Germline CDR1 MDHEN, CDR2 SYDVKM. As DNA, the CDR3 is TGTGCCAGCACCCCACCCAGGGGCGGGAAACTGTTTTTT. Translation gives CASTPPRGGKLFF.

This chain joins TRBV11-2 and TRBJ2-3; D is unresolved. The CDR3 extends over 15 amino acids. Trimming left V 1 base short and J 0 bases short, with 8 bases between. Germline lookup yields CDR1 SGHAT and CDR2 FQNNGV. The CDR3 DNA reads as TGTGCCAGCAGCTTAGTGCGGCCCAGCACAGATACGCAGTATTTT. Its translation: CASSLVRPSTDTQYF.

The rearrangement uses TRBV27 and TRBJ2-5; 7 positions agree with TRBD1. The J call may be wrong; the DNA end is better matched by TRBJ2-7. The V gene's germline CDR1 is MNHEY and CDR2 SMNVEV (reference sequence). The CDR3 consists of 13 residues. CDR3 in DNA: TGTGCCAGCAGTTTGGCAGGGGGTAGCGAGCAGTACTTC. Translating it yields CASSLAGGSEQYF.

With regard to this clonotype: One junction end disagrees with the germline gene, perhaps due to a read error. The rearrangement links TRBV10-2 to TRBJ2-3; TRBD1 matches at 9 bases. In germline, CDR1 is WSHSY, CDR2 SAAADI. This CDR3 is 20 amino acids long. CDR3 amino acids: CASSEPGQGPGGGSTDTQYF. The DNA for the CDR3 is TGCGCCAGTAGTGAGCCGGGACAGGGCCCCGGTGGTGGGAGCACAGATACGCAGTATTTT.

There are a few counts of this clonotype. This chain links TRBV12-3 or TRBV12-4 with TRBJ1-2; 9 positions match TRBD1. Trimming took 4 bases from V and 5 from J; bases not matched to a gene: 8. This CDR3 has 15 residues. This chain's CDR3 is CASSYRDRVKYGYTF. CDR3 nucleotide sequence: TGTGCCAGCAGTTACCGGGACAGGGTGAAGTATGGCTACACCTTC.

This clonotype was recorded a few times. The gene calls are TRBV7-2 and TRBJ2-1, with 7 bases matching TRBD1. V dropped 1 base and J dropped 3; count of bases not matched to a gene: 3. CDR1 and CDR2 (germline): SGHTA, FQGNSA. CDR3 length: 15 amino acids. The CDR3 DNA sequence: TGTGCCAGCAGCTTAGGACAGGGTGGCTACAATGAGCAGTTCTTC. This sequence encodes CASSLGQGGYNEQFF. The entire variable domain, with the rest obtained from reference TRBV7-2 and TRBJ2-1, is as follows: GAGVSQSPSNKVTEKGKDVELRCDPISGHTALYWYRQSLGQGLEFLIYFQGNSAPDKSGLPSDRFSAERTGGSVSTLTIQRTQQEDSAVYLCASSLGQGGYNEQFFGPGTRLTVL.